This TCR beta chain was sequenced in a study of cytomegalovirus exposure and HLA in healthy donors. The V gene's germline CDR1 is SGHRS and CDR2 YFSETQ. This CDR3 comprises 15 residues. V was clipped by 4 bases and J by 5 bases, with 15 bases between them. This PCR relied on a set of 60 Vbeta primers and 13 Jbeta primers. Data came from immunoSEQ multiplex PCR; TCRdb stores just in-frame clones and leaves some out. The sample carries about 200,000 clones, about 70% recorded once. This clonotype was sampled from a man aged 35 to 55 in good health and CMV-seropositive. The rearrangement uses TRBV5-1 and TRBJ1-4; D is unclear. The sequenced sample was PBMCs. CDR3 bases: TGCGCCAGCAGCCTGTCGGGTGAGCGAAATGAAAAACTGTTTTTT. It encodes CASSLSGERNEKLFF.